This T cell receptor (beta chain) comes out of a study of CD8+ T cells in alopecia areata. Study at large: Tofacitinib administration persisted for 6 to 18 months, succeeded by 6 months off drug. Study conclusions and caveats: Normal skin's resident alphabeta T cells are sequenced alongside lesional scalp T cells. Higher clonality than in normal scalp was seen in lesional scalp, especially alopecia totalis/universalis.

V lost 5 bases to trimming and J lost 3 bases, with 10 bases between them. CDR1 is LNHNV and CDR2 is YYDKDF in the germline V gene (reference sequence). This CDR3 has 13 amino acids. Remarks on this clone: Its specificity is not known.

Those with alopecia areata gave lesional scalp punch biopsies and peripheral blood. Once RNA had been extracted, it was reverse transcribed into cDNA to act as the sequencing template. Profiling relied on immunoSEQ multiplex PCR, and the TCRdb table lists in-frame clones only, not all of them. Here the sample spans fewer than 250,000 clones, 50% to 60% being singletons. The chain couples TRBV15 to TRBJ1-1; D possibly corresponds to TRBD1 (5 bases). The receptor's source is a human donor with alopecia areata. The sequencing used CD4+ T cells sorted from blood, collected at week 0. The CDR3 spells CATSGGWDTEAFF. For the CDR3, the DNA is TGTGCCACCAGCGGGGGGTGGGACACTGAAGCTTTCTTT. Drawing the rest from reference TRBV15 and TRBJ1-1, the complete variable domain is DAMVIQNPRYQVTQFGKPVTLSCSQTLNHNVMYWYQQKSSQAPKLLFHYYDKDFNNEADTPDNFQSRRPNTSFCFLDIRSPGLGDTAMYLCATSGGWDTEAFFGQGTRLTVV.